The clone carrying this TCR beta chain has only a few counts. Its specificity is not known. Participants comprised healthy donors of bone marrow. Germline CDR1 MDHEN, CDR2 SYDVKM. The CDR3 covers 16 residues. Trimming removed 8 bases from V and 2 bases from J; junction bases left unmatched: 10. The data were taken from a study of cytomegalovirus exposure and HLA in healthy donors. As for the study in general: Researchers found that approximately 85% of 398 genotyped donors fell within the Caucasian-associated ancestry cluster. The study's findings and limits: The authors confirmed in vitro that a few CMV-associated chains were specific for CMV antigens. Within an earlier analysis, most TCR beta V segments proved productive either about 90% or about 30% of the time.

PCR was performed using 60 Vbeta and 13 Jbeta primers. Assay used: immunoSEQ multiplex PCR; TCRdb lists only in-frame clones, some missing. The data show 99,000 or so clones, 60% to 85% seen once. The specimen was PBMCs. The source is a man aged 35 to 55 in good health and CMV-seronegative. This chain links TRBV28 with TRBJ1-5, with 9 bases matching TRBD1. The CDR3 nucleotides read TGTGCCAGCGACCGGACAGGGGCGGGAGGCAATCAGCCCCAGCATTTT. Its protein product is CASDRTGAGGNQPQHF.